The source of this TCR beta chain is a study of cytomegalovirus exposure and HLA in healthy donors. General study results and limits: On later analysis, the bulk of CMV-associated TCR beta chains appeared to be HLA-restricted.

About this clone itself: Its antigen is not known.

Researchers ran the PCR with 60 Vbeta and 13 Jbeta primers. Measured with immunoSEQ multiplex PCR; TCRdb has only the in-frame clones, and not every one. The sample lists about 200,000 clones, roughly 80% occurring once. With 4 bases removed from V and 6 bases from J, the gap between germline ends came to 19 bases. In germline, CDR1 is MNHNS, CDR2 SASEGT. The CDR3 sequence is 15 residues long. This sequence was found in a man aged 50 to 60 in good health and CMV-seronegative. The source material was PBMCs. V and J are TRBV6-1 and TRBJ2-7; D might be TRBD2 (5 bases). The CDR3 coding sequence is TGTGCCAGCAGTGGGGCGGGCGAATACCCGCGCGAGCAGTACTTC. Amino acid sequence: CASSGAGEYPREQYF.